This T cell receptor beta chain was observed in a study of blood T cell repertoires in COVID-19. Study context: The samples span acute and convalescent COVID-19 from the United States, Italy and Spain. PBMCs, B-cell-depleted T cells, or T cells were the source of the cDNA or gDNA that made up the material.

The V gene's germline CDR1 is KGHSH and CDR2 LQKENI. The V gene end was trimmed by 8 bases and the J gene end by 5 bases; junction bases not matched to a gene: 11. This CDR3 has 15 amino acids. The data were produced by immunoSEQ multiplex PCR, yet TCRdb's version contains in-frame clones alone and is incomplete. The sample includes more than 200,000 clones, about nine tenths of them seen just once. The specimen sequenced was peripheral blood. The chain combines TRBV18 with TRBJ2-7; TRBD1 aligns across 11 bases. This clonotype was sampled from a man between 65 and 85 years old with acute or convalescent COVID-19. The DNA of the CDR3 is TGTGCCAGCGCTGGACAGGGGGCGAGGGTAGACGAGCAGTACTTC. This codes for CASAGQGARVDEQYF.